The present entry profiles one T cell receptor beta chain with its context. The data belong to a study of blood T cell repertoires in COVID-19. Study-wide context: The analysed material was cDNA or gDNA that came from T cells, B-cell-depleted T cells, or PBMCs.

Self-reported history from a screening survey and questionnaire set each donor's cohort. Recovered participants had two consecutive negative NP/OP PCR tests, healthcare professional clearance, or symptom resolution. The authors' processing: Reference gene primer amplification gave estimated nucleated cell counts. Assay: immunoSEQ multiplex PCR; the TCRdb copy retains only in-frame clones and omits some. The V and J calls and clone size are taken from that table; D and trimming were inferred from the DNA. The profile covers roughly 250,000 clones, with about nine tenths appearing a single time and 1.5% to 2% taken by the ten largest. The CDR3 loop spans 14 amino acids. Germline values: CDR1 SNHLY, CDR2 FYNNEI. Germline trimming cut 8 bases from V and 2 bases from J; bases unmatched to any gene: 6.

Specimen: PBMCs or T cells enriched from blood (not recorded which). The receptor's source is a woman aged 18-35 years who had recovered from COVID-19. The chain carries TRBV2 and TRBJ2-3, with 8 bases identical to TRBD2. The CDR3 region has the DNA TGTGCCAGCGGTCGGGAGGGTTACACAGATACGCAGTATTTT. This gives the protein CASGREGYTDTQYF.